This TCR beta chain stems from a study of blood T cell repertoires in COVID-19. Study as a whole: There were acute and convalescent COVID-19 samples, and they came from the United States, Italy and Spain. From T cells, B-cell-depleted T cells, or PBMCs came the material, which was cDNA or gDNA.

Authors' data handling: Nucleated cell counts were estimated from reference gene primer amplification. Libraries were prepared by immunoSEQ multiplex PCR; TCRdb keeps only in-frame clonotypes and omits some of them. For V, J and clone size, that table is used; D and trimming come from the DNA. The table records around 99,000 clones, 84% of them present only once. This clone is a singleton in its sample. The V segment lost 3 bases and the J segment 1 base; nucleotides outside the gene matches: 1. There are 14 residues in the CDR3. Germline CDR1 reads LNHDA; CDR2 reads SQIVND (reference sequence). This receptor was taken from a woman aged 50 to 60 with acute or convalescent COVID-19. The rearrangement uses TRBV19 and TRBJ2-3; 7 bases are shared with TRBD1. The sample comprised peripheral blood. The CDR3 DNA reads as TGTGCCAGTAGTATCGGACAGGGCACAGATACGCAGTATTTT. Encoded protein: CASSIGQGTDTQYF.